The table lists the clone carrying this T cell receptor (beta chain) with a few counts. This sample's time point: patch test 1, 2 weeks after DPC sensitization. Treatment here: therapeutic diphenylcyclopropenone sensitization with weekly scalp DPC. Between the trimmed V and J ends, which lost 6 bases and 0 bases, there was a span of 14 bases. The length of the CDR3 is 15 residues. Germline V gene sequence: CDR1 MDHEN, CDR2 SYDVKM. The sample originates from a study of human T cells and chemical hapten exposure. One entry per CDR3 protein results from TCRdb running MiXCR on the RACE reads. The table lists approximately 90,000 distinct CDR3 sequences, about 10% of them singletons.

The source was whole blood, collected in connection with sensitization to the hapten diphenylcyclopropenone (DPC). The source of this sequence is a man in his forties or fifties with alopecia areata. Some clones in this sample may be carry-over from other donors' samples. V and J are TRBV28 and TRBJ1-1, with D uncertain. In DNA form, the CDR3 reads TGTGCCAGCAGCCCTGTGGTTCAGCTGAACACTGAAGCTTTCTTT. Its translation is CASSPVVQLNTEAFF.